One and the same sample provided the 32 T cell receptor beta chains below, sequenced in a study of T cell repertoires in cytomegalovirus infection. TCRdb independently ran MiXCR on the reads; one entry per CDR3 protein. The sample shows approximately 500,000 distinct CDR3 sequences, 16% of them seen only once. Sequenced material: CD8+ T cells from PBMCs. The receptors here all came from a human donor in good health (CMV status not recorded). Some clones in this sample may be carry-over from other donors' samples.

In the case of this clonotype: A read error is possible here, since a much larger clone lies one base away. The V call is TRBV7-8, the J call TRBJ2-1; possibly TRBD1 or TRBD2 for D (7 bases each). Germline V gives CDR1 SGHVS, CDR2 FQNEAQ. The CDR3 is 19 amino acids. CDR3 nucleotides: TGTGCCAGCAGCTTCGAGTGGGCAGGGGGGGGGGGTATGTACAATGTGCAGTTCTTC. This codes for CASSFEWAGGGGMYNVQFF.

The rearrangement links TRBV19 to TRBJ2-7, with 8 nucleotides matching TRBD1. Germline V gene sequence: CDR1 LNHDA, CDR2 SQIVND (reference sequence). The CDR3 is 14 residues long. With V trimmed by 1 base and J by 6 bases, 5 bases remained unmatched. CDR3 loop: CASSIGQGITEQYF. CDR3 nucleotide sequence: TGTGCCAGTAGTATAGGACAGGGGATCACCGAGCAGTACTTC.

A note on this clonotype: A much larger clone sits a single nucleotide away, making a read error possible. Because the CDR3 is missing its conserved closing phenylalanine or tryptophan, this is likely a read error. CDR3 loop: CASSYTGAGDNYGYTL. The CDR3 DNA follows: TGTGCCAGCAGCTATACAGGGGCGGGGGACAACTATGGCTACACCTTA. The genes are TRBV7-9 and TRBJ1-2; 7 bases fit TRBD1. Germline-derived CDR1 and CDR2 are SEHNR and FQNEAQ (reference sequence). The CDR3 consists of 16 residues. V lost 4 bases, J lost 2 bases, and 10 bases stayed unmatched.

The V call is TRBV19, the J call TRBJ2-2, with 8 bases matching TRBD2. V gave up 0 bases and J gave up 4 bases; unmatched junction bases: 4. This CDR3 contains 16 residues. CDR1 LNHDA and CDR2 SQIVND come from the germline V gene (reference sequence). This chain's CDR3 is CASSIDREGSTGELFF. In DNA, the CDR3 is TGTGCCAGTAGTATAGATCGGGAGGGGAGCACCGGGGAGCTGTTTTTT.

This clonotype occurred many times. CDR3 nucleotides: TGTGCCAGCAGCTTTCAGGGAAGGAGCACTGAAGCTTTCTTT. Translating it yields CASSFQGRSTEAFF. The rearrangement links TRBV5-6 to TRBJ1-1, with D possibly matching TRBD1 (5 bases). The germline V gene encodes CDR1 SGHDT and CDR2 YYEEEE. The V end lost 2 bases, the J end lost 4 bases, and 12 bases lay between the germline ends. CDR3 length: 14 amino acids.

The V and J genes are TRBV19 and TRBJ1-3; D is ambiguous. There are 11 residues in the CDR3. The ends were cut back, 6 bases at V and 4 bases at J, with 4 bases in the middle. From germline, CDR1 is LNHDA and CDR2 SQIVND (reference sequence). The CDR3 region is CASRKGNTIYF. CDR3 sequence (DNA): TGTGCCAGTAGAAAAGGAAACACCATATATTTT.

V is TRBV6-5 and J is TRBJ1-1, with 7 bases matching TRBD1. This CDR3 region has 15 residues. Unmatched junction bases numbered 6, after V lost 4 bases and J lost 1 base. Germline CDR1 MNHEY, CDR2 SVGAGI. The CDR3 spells CASSSGQLKNTEAFF. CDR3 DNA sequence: TGTGCCAGCAGTTCGGGACAGCTCAAGAACACTGAAGCTTTCTTT.

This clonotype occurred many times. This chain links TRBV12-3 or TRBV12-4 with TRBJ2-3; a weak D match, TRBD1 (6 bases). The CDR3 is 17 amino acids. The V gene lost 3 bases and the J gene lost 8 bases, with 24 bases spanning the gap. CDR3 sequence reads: CASSFPFSLQGWGTQYF. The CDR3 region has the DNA TGTGCCAGCAGTTTTCCCTTCAGTTTACAGGGCTGGGGTACGCAGTATTTT.

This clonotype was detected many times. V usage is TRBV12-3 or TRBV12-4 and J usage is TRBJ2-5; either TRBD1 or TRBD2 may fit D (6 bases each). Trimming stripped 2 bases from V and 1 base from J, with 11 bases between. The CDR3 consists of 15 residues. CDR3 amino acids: CASSLSQGLQETQYF. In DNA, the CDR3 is TGTGCCAGCAGTTTATCACAGGGACTCCAAGAGACCCAGTACTTC.

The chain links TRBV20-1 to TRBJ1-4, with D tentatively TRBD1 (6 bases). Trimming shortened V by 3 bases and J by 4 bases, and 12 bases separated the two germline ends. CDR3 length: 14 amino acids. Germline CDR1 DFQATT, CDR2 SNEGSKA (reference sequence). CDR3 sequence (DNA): TGCAGTGCTAGTTTTCAGGGGATTAATGAAAAACTGTTTTTT. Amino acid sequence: CSASFQGINEKLFF.

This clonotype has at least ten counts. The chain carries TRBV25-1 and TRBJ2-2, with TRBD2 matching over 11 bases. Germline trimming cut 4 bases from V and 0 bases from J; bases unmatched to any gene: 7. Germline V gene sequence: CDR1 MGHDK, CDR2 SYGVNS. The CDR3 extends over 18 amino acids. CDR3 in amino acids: CASSGRTSGPPNTGELFF. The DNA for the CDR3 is TGTGCCAGCAGTGGCCGGACTAGCGGGCCCCCGAACACCGGGGAGCTGTTTTTT.

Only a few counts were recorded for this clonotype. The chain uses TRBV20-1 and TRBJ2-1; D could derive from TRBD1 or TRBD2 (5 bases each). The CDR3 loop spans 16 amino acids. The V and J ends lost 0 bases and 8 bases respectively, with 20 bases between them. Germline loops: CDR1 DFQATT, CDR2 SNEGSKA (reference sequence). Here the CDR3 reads CSARDSGTHNLYEQFF. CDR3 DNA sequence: TGCAGTGCTAGAGATTCCGGGACCCATAACTTATATGAGCAGTTCTTC.

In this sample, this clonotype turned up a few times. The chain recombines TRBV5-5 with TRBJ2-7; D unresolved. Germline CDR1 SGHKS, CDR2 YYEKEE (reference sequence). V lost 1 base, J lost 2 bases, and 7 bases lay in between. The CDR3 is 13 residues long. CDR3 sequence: CASSLRPAYEQYF. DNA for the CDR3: TGTGCCAGCAGCTTGAGGCCAGCCTACGAGCAGTACTTC.

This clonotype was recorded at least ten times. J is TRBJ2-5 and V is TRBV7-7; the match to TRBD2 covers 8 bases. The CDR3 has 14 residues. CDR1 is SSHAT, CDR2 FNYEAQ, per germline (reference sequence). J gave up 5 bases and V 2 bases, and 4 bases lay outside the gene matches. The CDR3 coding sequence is TGTGCCAGCAGCTTACGGGGGGGACGGGAGACCCAGTACTTC. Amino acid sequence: CASSLRGGRETQYF.

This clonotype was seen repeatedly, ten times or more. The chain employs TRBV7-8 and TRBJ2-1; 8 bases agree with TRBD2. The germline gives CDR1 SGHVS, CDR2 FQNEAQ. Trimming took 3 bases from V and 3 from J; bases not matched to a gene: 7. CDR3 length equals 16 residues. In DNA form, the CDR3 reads TGTGCCAGCAGCTTCACTAGCGGAGGTTACTACAATGAGCAGTTCTTC. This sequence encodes CASSFTSGGYYNEQFF.

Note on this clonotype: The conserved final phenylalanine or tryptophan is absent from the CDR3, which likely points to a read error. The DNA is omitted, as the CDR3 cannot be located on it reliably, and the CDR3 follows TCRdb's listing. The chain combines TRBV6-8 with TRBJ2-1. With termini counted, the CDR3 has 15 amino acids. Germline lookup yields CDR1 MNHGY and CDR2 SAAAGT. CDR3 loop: CASSLDANPYNEQLL.

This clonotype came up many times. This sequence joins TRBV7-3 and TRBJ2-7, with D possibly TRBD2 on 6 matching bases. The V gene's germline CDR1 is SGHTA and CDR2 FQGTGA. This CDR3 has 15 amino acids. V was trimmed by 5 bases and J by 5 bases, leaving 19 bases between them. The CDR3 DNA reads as TGTGCCAGCAGCCTATCGGGGACTCAATATCACGAGCAGTACTTC. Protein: CASSLSGTQYHEQYF.

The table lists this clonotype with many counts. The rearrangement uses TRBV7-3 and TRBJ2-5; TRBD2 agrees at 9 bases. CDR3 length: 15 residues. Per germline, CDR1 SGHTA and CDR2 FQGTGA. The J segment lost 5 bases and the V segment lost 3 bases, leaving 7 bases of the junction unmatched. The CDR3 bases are TGTGCCAGCAGCTTCATAGCGGGAGTGGGGGAGACCCAGTACTTC. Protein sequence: CASSFIAGVGETQYF. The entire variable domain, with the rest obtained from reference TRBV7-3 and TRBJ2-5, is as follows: GAGVSQTPSNKVTEKGKYVELRCDPISGHTALYWYRQSLGQGPEFLIYFQGTGAADDSGLPNDRFFAVRPEGSVSTLKIQRTERGDSAVYLCASSFIAGVGETQYFGPGTRLLVL.

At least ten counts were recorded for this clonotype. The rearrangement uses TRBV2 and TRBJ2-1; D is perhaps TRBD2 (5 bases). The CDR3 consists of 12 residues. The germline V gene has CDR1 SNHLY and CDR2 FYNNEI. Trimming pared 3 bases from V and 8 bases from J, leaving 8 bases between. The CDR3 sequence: CASSDRGYEQFF. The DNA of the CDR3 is TGTGCCAGCAGTGATCGGGGATATGAGCAGTTCTTC. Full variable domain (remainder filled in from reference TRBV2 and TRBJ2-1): EPEVTQTPSHQVTQMGQEVILRCVPISNHLYFYWYRQILGQKVEFLVSFYNNEISEKSEIFDDQFSVERPDGSNFTLKIRSTKLEDSAMYFCASSDRGYEQFFGPGTRLTVL.

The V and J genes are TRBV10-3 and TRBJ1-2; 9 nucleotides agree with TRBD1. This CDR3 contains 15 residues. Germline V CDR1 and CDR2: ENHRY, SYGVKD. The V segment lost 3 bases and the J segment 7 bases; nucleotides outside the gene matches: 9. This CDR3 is CAISDPGQGIVGYTF. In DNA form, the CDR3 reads TGTGCCATCAGTGACCCTGGACAGGGGATCGTTGGCTACACCTTC.

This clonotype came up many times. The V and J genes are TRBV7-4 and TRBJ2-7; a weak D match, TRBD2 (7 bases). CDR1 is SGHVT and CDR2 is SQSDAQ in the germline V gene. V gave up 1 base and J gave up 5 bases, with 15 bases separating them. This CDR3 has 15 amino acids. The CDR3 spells CASSLGGGGLNEQYF. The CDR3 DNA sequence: TGTGCCAGCAGCTTAGGAGGGGGGGGCCTCAACGAGCAGTACTTC.

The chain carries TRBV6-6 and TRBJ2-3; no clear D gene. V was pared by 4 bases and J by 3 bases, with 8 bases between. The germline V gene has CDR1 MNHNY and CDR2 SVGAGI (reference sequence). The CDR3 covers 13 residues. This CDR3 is CASSSLATDTQYF. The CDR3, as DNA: TGTGCCAGCAGTTCATTAGCAACAGATACGCAGTATTTT.

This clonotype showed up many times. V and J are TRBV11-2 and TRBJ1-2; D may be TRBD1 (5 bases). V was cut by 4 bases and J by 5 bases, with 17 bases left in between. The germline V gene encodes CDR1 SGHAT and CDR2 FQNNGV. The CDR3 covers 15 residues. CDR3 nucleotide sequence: TGTGCCAGCAGCTCACTACAAGGGACCAGATATGGCTACACCTTC. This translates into CASSSLQGTRYGYTF.

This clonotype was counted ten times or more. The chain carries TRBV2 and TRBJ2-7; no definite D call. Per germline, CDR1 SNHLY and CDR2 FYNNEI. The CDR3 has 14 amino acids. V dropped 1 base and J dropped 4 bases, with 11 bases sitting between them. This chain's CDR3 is CASSEEFGTYEQYF. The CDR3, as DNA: TGTGCCAGCAGTGAAGAGTTTGGAACTTACGAGCAGTACTTC.

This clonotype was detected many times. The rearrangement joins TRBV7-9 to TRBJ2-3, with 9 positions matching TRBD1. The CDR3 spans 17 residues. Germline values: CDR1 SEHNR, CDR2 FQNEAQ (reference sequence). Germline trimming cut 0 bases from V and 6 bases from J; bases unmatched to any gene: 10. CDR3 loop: CASSLALGDRDFDTQYF. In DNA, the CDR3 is TGTGCCAGCAGCTTAGCCCTCGGGGACAGGGATTTTGATACGCAGTATTTT.

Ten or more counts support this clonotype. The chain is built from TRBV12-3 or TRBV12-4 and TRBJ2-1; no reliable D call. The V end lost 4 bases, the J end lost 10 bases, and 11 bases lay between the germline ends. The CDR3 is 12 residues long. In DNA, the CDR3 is TGTGCCAGCAGTTCTGGAGCTAGGGAGCAGTTCTTC. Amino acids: CASSSGAREQFF.

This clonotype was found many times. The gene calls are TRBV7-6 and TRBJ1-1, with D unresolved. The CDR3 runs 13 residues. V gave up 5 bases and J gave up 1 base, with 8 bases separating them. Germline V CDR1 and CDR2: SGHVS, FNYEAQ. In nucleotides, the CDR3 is TGTGCCAGCAGCCCCCCAACGAACACTGAAGCTTTCTTT. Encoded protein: CASSPPTNTEAFF.

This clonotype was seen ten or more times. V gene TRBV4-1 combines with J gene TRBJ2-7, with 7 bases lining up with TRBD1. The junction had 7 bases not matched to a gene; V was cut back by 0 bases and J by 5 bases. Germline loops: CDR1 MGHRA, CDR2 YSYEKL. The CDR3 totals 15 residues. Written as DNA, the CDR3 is TGCGCCAGCAGCCAAGAAACAGGGGTCGGCAACGAGCAGTACTTC. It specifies CASSQETGVGNEQYF.

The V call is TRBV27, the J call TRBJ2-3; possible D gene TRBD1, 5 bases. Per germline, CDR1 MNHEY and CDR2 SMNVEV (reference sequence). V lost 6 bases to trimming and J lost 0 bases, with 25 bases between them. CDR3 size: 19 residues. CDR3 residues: CASSPIGPGIITSTDTQYF. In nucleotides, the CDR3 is TGTGCCAGCAGCCCAATCGGGCCAGGGATTATCACTAGCACAGATACGCAGTATTTT.

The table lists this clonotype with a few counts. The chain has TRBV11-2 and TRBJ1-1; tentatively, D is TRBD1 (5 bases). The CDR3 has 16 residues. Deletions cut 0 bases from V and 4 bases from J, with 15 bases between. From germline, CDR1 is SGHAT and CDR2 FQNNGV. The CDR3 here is CASSLEGGVWSTEAFF. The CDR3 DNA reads TGTGCCAGCAGCTTAGAGGGGGGGGTGTGGAGCACTGAAGCTTTCTTT.

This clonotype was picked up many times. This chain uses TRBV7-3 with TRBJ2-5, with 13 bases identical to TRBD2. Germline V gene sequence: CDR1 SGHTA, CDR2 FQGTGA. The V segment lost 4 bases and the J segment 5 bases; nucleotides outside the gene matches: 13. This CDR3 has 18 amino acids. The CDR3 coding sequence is TGTGCCAGCAGCTCGATCGGACTAGCGGGGGATTCTAGGGAGACCCAGTACTTC. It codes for CASSSIGLAGDSRETQYF.

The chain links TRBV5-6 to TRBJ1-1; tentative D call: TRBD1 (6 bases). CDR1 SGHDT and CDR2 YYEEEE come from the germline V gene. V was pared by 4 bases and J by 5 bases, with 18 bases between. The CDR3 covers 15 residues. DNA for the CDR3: TGTGCCAGCAGCGAAACAGGGTATGTAAGGACTGAAGCTTTCTTT. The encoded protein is CASSETGYVRTEAFF.